These 27 T cell receptor beta chains were sequenced from one sample in a study of OX40 agonist ivuxolimab in advanced cancers. The data were produced by immunoSEQ multiplex PCR, yet TCRdb's version contains in-frame clones alone and is incomplete. The sample holds nearly 80,000 clones, approximately 80% seen once. Sample: CD4+ or CD8+ T cells sorted from blood, taken in a trial of the OX40 agonist ivuxolimab. The receptors come from an adult with an advanced solid tumor such as melanoma, head and neck, liver or kidney cancer.

The V call is TRBV28, the J call TRBJ1-5; TRBD1 aligns across 8 bases. The CDR3 has 15 residues. The V gene end was trimmed by 8 bases and the J gene end by 3 bases; junction bases not matched to a gene: 9. Per germline, CDR1 MDHEN and CDR2 SYDVKM. This CDR3 is CASSIVGQDNQPQHF. The CDR3 DNA is TGTGCCAGCTCAATCGTGGGACAGGACAATCAGCCCCAGCATTTT.

V is TRBV5-1 and J is TRBJ2-1; 12 bases line up with TRBD2. CDR1 is SGHRS, CDR2 YFSETQ, per germline. The ends lost 6 bases at V and 7 bases at J; junction bases unmatched: 8. The CDR3 loop spans 15 amino acids. CDR3 DNA: TGCGCCAGCAACCCTCTAGCGGGGGGGCCTAATGAGCAGTTCTTC. This gives the protein CASNPLAGGPNEQFF.

The rearrangement joins TRBV18 to TRBJ2-1; D remains unclear. This CDR3 spans 14 amino acids. In germline, CDR1 is KGHSH, CDR2 LQKENI. Trimming stripped 4 bases from V and 8 bases from J, with 15 bases between. The CDR3 is CASSRAEGRDEQFF. DNA for the CDR3: TGTGCCAGCTCACGGGCTGAAGGGCGTGATGAGCAGTTCTTC.

CDR3 bases: TGTGCCAGCAGCGCCGACAGGGTGGGGGGCTACACCTTC. Translating gives CASSADRVGGYTF. The V call is TRBV7-2, the J call TRBJ1-2, with 7 bases fitting TRBD1. The CDR3 has 13 amino acids. V was clipped by 5 bases and J by 8 bases; unmatched bases: 8. Germline V gene data show CDR1 as SGHTA and CDR2 as FQGNSA.

The gene calls are TRBV18 and TRBJ1-1; D uncertain. This CDR3 is 14 amino acids long. Trimming took 3 bases from V and 0 from J, leaving 8 bases between them. CDR1 and CDR2 from the germline V gene are KGHSH and LQKENI. The CDR3 protein is CASSPGYLNTEAFF. In nucleotides, the CDR3 is TGTGCCAGCTCACCGGGGTATCTGAACACTGAAGCTTTCTTT.

The V and J genes are TRBV5-1 and TRBJ1-2; no definite D call. Trimming took off 0 bases at V and 0 bases at J, with 3 bases between the two ends. CDR1 and CDR2 from the germline V gene are SGHRS and YFSETQ. This CDR3 is 13 amino acids long. CDR3 sequence: CASSLDSNYGYTF. CDR3 nucleotide sequence: TGCGCCAGCAGCTTGGACTCTAACTATGGCTACACCTTC.

This rearrangement joins TRBV6-4 to TRBJ2-2; D might be TRBD2 (5 bases). Trimming cost V 6 bases and J 7 bases, with 12 bases left between them. Germline V CDR1 and CDR2: MRHNA, SNTAGT. This CDR3 is 13 amino acids long. The CDR3 region is CASSPRGGGELFF. The CDR3 DNA is TGTGCCAGCAGCCCCCGGGGTGGCGGGGAGCTGTTTTTT.

In the case of this clone: Mismatch with germline at one junction end may stem from a read error. CDR3 residues: CASPPDGGNYGYTF. CDR3 nucleotide sequence: TGTGCCAGCCCACCCGATGGGGGGAACTATGGCTACACCTTC. This chain uses TRBV18 with TRBJ1-2; possible D gene TRBD1, 5 bases. Germline CDR1 reads KGHSH; CDR2 reads LQKENI. The CDR3 is 14 residues long.

V and J are TRBV28 and TRBJ1-2; TRBD1 is a possible D gene (5 bases). The CDR3 spans 13 residues. Deletions cut 3 bases from V and 4 bases from J, with 9 bases between. The V gene's germline CDR1 is MDHEN and CDR2 SYDVKM. The CDR3 here is CASSFRAVYGYTF. CDR3 in DNA: TGTGCCAGCAGTTTCAGGGCAGTCTATGGCTACACCTTC.

This clone has just one count. The genes are TRBV15 and TRBJ2-5; D call uncertain. CDR3 length: 13 residues. Trimming took 0 bases from V and 4 from J, leaving 6 bases between them. Germline values: CDR1 LNHNV, CDR2 YYDKDF (reference sequence). The CDR3 protein is CATSRDVRETQYF. As DNA, the CDR3 is TGTGCCACCAGCAGAGATGTTCGAGAGACCCAGTACTTC.

V usage is TRBV4-1 and J usage is TRBJ1-5, with D possibly matching TRBD1 (6 bases). The CDR3 loop spans 15 amino acids. The germline V and J ends were trimmed by 1 base and 3 bases, with 10 bases remaining between them. Per the germline V gene, CDR1 is MGHRA and CDR2 is YSYEKL. This CDR3 reads CASSQAGGNNQPQHF. The CDR3 region has the DNA TGCGCCAGCAGCCAAGCCGGGGGCAACAATCAGCCCCAGCATTTT.

In its sample, this clone was seen a few times. The rearrangement joins TRBV4-2 to TRBJ1-2; no definite D call. The CDR3 is made up of 16 amino acids. Germline lookup yields CDR1 LGHNA and CDR2 YNFKEQ. With 0 bases removed from V and 0 bases from J, the gap between germline ends came to 11 bases. Here the CDR3 reads CASSQDSGRSNYGYTF. The CDR3 DNA is TGTGCCAGCAGCCAAGATTCGGGCAGATCTAACTATGGCTACACCTTC.

This CDR3 is CASSSMTVYGYTF. The DNA for the CDR3 is TGTGCCAGCAGCTCCATGACAGTCTATGGCTACACCTTC. This chain links TRBV7-8 with TRBJ1-2; D might be TRBD1 (5 bases). V was cut by 4 bases and J by 4 bases, with 10 bases left in between. There are 13 residues in the CDR3. Per the germline V gene, CDR1 is SGHVS and CDR2 is FQNEAQ.

V is TRBV9 and J is TRBJ2-2; D not certain. Trimming took off 4 bases at V and 7 bases at J, with 11 bases between the two ends. Per the germline V gene, CDR1 is SGDLS and CDR2 is YYNGEE. CDR3 size: 13 residues. The CDR3 loop reads CASSPDWFGELFF. In nucleotides, the CDR3 is TGTGCCAGCAGCCCCGACTGGTTCGGGGAGCTGTTTTTT.

This clone showed up just once. The genes are TRBV10-3 and TRBJ1-2; 7 bases match TRBD1. Germline loops: CDR1 ENHRY, CDR2 SYGVKD. V lost 6 bases, J lost 7 bases, and 2 bases stayed unmatched. The CDR3 contains 11 residues. CDR3 nucleotide sequence: TGTGCCATCAGAGGGGGCGGTGGCTACACCTTC. The encoded protein is CAIRGGGGYTF.

This clone was counted only a few times. This chain links TRBV6-6 with TRBJ1-3; 7 nucleotides line up with TRBD1. V lost 5 bases to trimming and J lost 1 base; unmatched junction nucleotides: 2. The CDR3 covers 14 residues. Looked up from germline, CDR1 is MNHNY and CDR2 is SVGAGI (reference sequence). The CDR3 DNA sequence: TGTGCCAGCAGTAAGACAGGGTCTGGAAACACCATATATTTT. Residues: CASSKTGSGNTIYF.

This clone was seen just once. This chain uses TRBV23-1 with TRBJ2-7, with a weak D call TRBD1 (5 bases). Being an ORF, TRBV23-1 has a function that is uncertain. This CDR3 has 13 amino acids. V was clipped by 6 bases and J by 0 bases, with 9 bases between them. This CDR3 is CASRTVNSYEQYF. CDR3 in DNA: TGCGCCAGCAGGACAGTTAACTCCTACGAGCAGTACTTC.

The chain is built from TRBV28 and TRBJ2-7, with 10 bases that match TRBD2. CDR3 length equals 15 residues. CDR1 is MDHEN, CDR2 SYDVKM, per germline. Trimming cost V 5 bases and J 5 bases; bases outside gene matches: 9. This CDR3 reads CASSPSGGLANEQYV. CDR3 nucleotide sequence: TGTGCCAGCAGTCCATCTGGGGGACTAGCGAACGAGCAGTACGTC.

The chain has TRBV2 and TRBJ2-5, with a weak D call TRBD1 (5 bases). The CDR3 covers 12 residues. Germline V gene lookup returns CDR1 SNHLY and CDR2 FYNNEI. V lost 8 bases, J lost 4 bases, and 11 bases lay in between. The DNA for the CDR3 is TGTGCCAGCCAGGACACTGGAGAGACCCAGTACTTC. As protein: CASQDTGETQYF.

The sample holds one count of this clone. The V call is TRBV6-1, the J call TRBJ1-5, with 8 bases fitting TRBD1. From germline, CDR1 is MNHNS and CDR2 SASEGT. The CDR3 is 16 amino acids. Trimming removed 4 bases from V and 2 bases from J; junction bases left unmatched: 7. This CDR3 reads CASSAQDRGGNQPQHF. The CDR3, as DNA: TGTGCCAGCAGTGCTCAAGACAGGGGTGGCAATCAGCCCCAGCATTTT.

V usage is TRBV18 and J usage is TRBJ1-2, with TRBD1 as a possible D gene (6 bases). The germline V gene encodes CDR1 KGHSH and CDR2 LQKENI. The CDR3 has 14 amino acids. Trimming cost V 1 base and J 3 bases, with 9 bases left between them. CDR3 nucleotide sequence: TGTGCCAGCTCACCACTGCCAGGGGACTATGGCTACACCTTC. It encodes CASSPLPGDYGYTF. The full variable domain, completed using reference TRBV18 and TRBJ1-2, is NAGVMQNPRHLVRRRGQEARLRCSPMKGHSHVYWYRQLPEEGLKFMVYLQKENIIDESGMPKERFSAEFPKEGPSILRIQQVVRGDSAAYFCASSPLPGDYGYTFGSGTRLTVV.

The rearrangement uses TRBV5-1 and TRBJ1-5; the D gene is possibly TRBD1 (6 bases). This CDR3 has 14 residues. Germline V gene sequence: CDR1 SGHRS, CDR2 YFSETQ. The V gene lost 4 bases and the J gene lost 9 bases, with 17 bases spanning the gap. The chain's CDR3 is CASSPGTRRGPQHF. DNA of the CDR3: TGCGCCAGCAGCCCCGGGACAAGGCGTGGGCCCCAGCATTTT.

The V gene is TRBV6-1, the J gene TRBJ2-7; unclear D gene. CDR1 is MNHNS, CDR2 SASEGT, per germline. The CDR3 runs 11 residues. Trimming stripped 3 bases from V and 2 bases from J, with 2 bases between. CDR3 DNA sequence: TGTGCCAGCAGTGACGCCTACGAGCAGTACTTC. Protein: CASSDAYEQYF.

This clone occurred once. The chain carries TRBV2 and TRBJ2-7; D is unresolved. The germline CDR1 and CDR2 sequences are SNHLY and FYNNEI. The CDR3 extends over 12 amino acids. Trimming took 4 bases from V and 4 from J, leaving 8 bases between them. CDR3 nucleotide sequence: TGTGCCAGCAGTGCCAACAGTTACGAGCAGTACGTC. Protein sequence: CASSANSYEQYV.

This clone was recorded only once. The chain couples TRBV9 to TRBJ2-7, with D perhaps matching TRBD1 (5 bases). The germline V gene encodes CDR1 SGDLS and CDR2 YYNGEE. Trimming stripped 0 bases from V and 2 bases from J, with 18 bases between. The CDR3 covers 17 residues. DNA for the CDR3: TGTGCCAGCAGCGTAGGATCGACAGCCCAACAACCCTACGAGCAGTACTTC. This sequence encodes CASSVGSTAQQPYEQYF. Full variable domain (remainder filled in from reference TRBV9 and TRBJ2-7): DSGVTQTPKHLITATGQRVTLRCSPRSGDLSVYWYQQSLDQGLQFLIQYYNGEERAKGNILERFSAQQFPDLHSELNLSSLELGDSALYFCASSVGSTAQQPYEQYFGPGTRLTVT.

This sequence joins TRBV5-6 and TRBJ1-1; D gene uncertain. CDR3 length equals 14 residues. Germline assignment: CDR1 SGHDT and CDR2 YYEEEE. V was clipped by 2 bases and J by 1 base, with 9 bases between them. CDR3 protein: CASSFAGKNTEAFF. As DNA, the CDR3 is TGTGCCAGCAGCTTCGCAGGAAAGAACACTGAAGCTTTCTTT.

This chain joins TRBV5-1 and TRBJ2-3; 12 bases are shared with TRBD2. Unmatched junction bases numbered 6, after V lost 5 bases and J lost 5 bases. The CDR3 runs to 15 residues. CDR1 and CDR2 from the germline V gene are SGHRS and YFSETQ. CDR3 in DNA: TGCGCCAGCAGAACTAGCGGGAGGACCGGAGATACGCAGTATTTT. Its translation: CASRTSGRTGDTQYF.